This T cell receptor beta chain was captured by sequencing in a study of blood T cell repertoires in COVID-19. Study in general: The origin of the acute and convalescent COVID-19 samples was the United States, Italy and Spain. PBMCs, B-cell-depleted T cells, or T cells provided the cDNA or gDNA that made up the material.

The CDR3 has 15 residues. The junction had 2 bases not matched to a gene; V was cut back by 3 bases and J by 0 bases. Germline V gives CDR1 SGHNT, CDR2 YYREEE (reference sequence). Original methodology: Cell counts per sample came from amplifying reference gene primers. Generated by immunoSEQ multiplex PCR, the TCRdb table keeps only in-frame clones and is missing some. V, J and clone size were drawn from that table, and D and trimming were deduced from the DNA. Of 300,000 to 400,000 clones listed, 89% are singletons. The Seattle site enrolled patients during active infection and followed them longitudinally. As to this clone: Other DNA variants within this sample encode the same CDR3.

This TCR was sampled from a woman aged 30 to 39 with COVID-19, enrolled during active disease. Source material: peripheral blood. The chain recombines TRBV5-4 with TRBJ2-5; TRBD2 matches 10 bases. The CDR3 spells CASSSSGGYQETQYF. For the CDR3, the DNA is TGTGCCAGCAGCTCTAGCGGGGGTTACCAAGAGACCCAGTACTTC.